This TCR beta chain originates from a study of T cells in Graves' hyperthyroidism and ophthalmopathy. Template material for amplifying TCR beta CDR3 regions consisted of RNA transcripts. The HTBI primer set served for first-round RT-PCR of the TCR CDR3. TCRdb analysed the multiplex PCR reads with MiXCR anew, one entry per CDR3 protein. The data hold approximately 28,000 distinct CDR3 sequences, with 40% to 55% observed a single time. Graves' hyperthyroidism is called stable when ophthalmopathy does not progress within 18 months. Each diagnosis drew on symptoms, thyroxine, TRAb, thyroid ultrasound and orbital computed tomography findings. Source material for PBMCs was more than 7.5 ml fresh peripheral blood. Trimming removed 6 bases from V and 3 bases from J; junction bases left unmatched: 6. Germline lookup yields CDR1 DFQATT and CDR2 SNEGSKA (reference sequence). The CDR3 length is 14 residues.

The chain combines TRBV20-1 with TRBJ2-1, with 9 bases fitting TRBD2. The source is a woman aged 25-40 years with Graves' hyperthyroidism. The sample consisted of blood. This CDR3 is CSALGLANYNEQFF. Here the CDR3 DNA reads TGCAGTGCCCTAGGACTAGCGAACTACAATGAGCAGTTCTTC.